A selection of T cell receptor beta chains follows, all from one sample in a study of molecular identifiers for immune sequencing clone quantification. TCRdb re-called the PCR reads with MiXCR, one entry per CDR3 protein. Of 600,000 to 650,000 distinct CDR3 sequences in the sample, approximately 20% were seen once. Sequencing was done on a sample of naive CD8+ T cells from blood, with Jurkat cell RNA spiked in. The receptors stem from a human donor in good health. Some libraries in this study had Jurkat cell RNA spiked in. CDR3s include the opening cysteine and the closing phenylalanine or tryptophan. The D gene is left open where the match is weak.

length	V	J	D	CDR3
20	TRBV5-8	TRBJ2-6	TRBD2	CASSLVLLAGGSSGANVLTF
13	TRBV4-1	TRBJ1-4	TRBD1	CASSQVSQGTETF
14	TRBV6-5	TRBJ1-5	TRBD1	CASSYKGQGQPQHF
14	TRBV7-9	TRBJ2-5	-	CASSFDMGRETQYF
13	TRBV5-6	TRBJ2-7	TRBD1	CASSPGQGDEQYF
17	TRBV6-2/TRBV6-3	TRBJ1-5	TRBD1	CASSRPTGVRLNQPQHF
15	TRBV13	TRBJ2-1	-	CASSAPMSSSSGQFF
17	TRBV28	TRBJ2-5	TRBD2	CASSVPPAAGDQETQYF
13	TRBV19	TRBJ2-7	-	CASSPRQPYEQYF
16	TRBV6-5	TRBJ2-7	TRBD2	CASSYSALREGDEQYF
16	TRBV7-9	TRBJ2-7	TRBD2	CASSLGGGRPTYEQYF
13	TRBV19	TRBJ2-6	-	CASSGAGANVLTF
14	TRBV12-5	TRBJ1-1	-	CASGLSSMNTEAFF
14	TRBV6-5	TRBJ1-2	TRBD1	CASSYLAGGTGYTF
17	TRBV12-3/TRBV12-4	TRBJ2-5	TRBD1	CASSYGTDKPLQETQYF
14	TRBV3-1	TRBJ1-1	-	CASSQKGWDSEAFF
14	TRBV27	TRBJ1-5	-	CASRPSGISQPQHF
16	TRBV6-5	TRBJ1-6	TRBD1	CASRQYTGARNSPLHF
15	TRBV2	TRBJ2-5	-	CASCLAGSYQETQYF
14	TRBV5-1	TRBJ1-1	-	CASSFGNPNTEAFF
14	TRBV6-2/TRBV6-3	TRBJ1-1	-	CASSYYLSGPEAFF
14	TRBV30	TRBJ2-1	TRBD1	CAWTPGTGLLEQFF
15	TRBV2	TRBJ2-5	TRBD1	CASSDVQGAWETQYF
14	TRBV5-4	TRBJ2-2	-	CASSIRGGTGELFF
15	TRBV5-4	TRBJ1-5	TRBD1	CASSVGTELNQPQHF
13	TRBV7-9	TRBJ2-7	-	CASSHRLFYEQYF
15	TRBV4-1	TRBJ1-5	-	CASSLIRDGDQPQHF
16	TRBV19	TRBJ2-4	TRBD1	CASSNRDRGIISIQYF
19	TRBV15	TRBJ2-3	-	CATSRGAYVTRHGTDTQYF
14	TRBV27	TRBJ2-1	-	CASSLSSLLNEQFF
13	TRBV10-2	TRBJ2-3	TRBD2	CASSSTSGRTQYF
21	TRBV29-1	TRBJ2-2	TRBD2	CSVEGSVEMSSGRVSTGELFF
16	TRBV6-5	TRBJ2-3	TRBD2	CASSYRTSGSTDTQYF
15	TRBV7-9	TRBJ1-1	-	CASSLALGWSTEAFF
13	TRBV19	TRBJ1-2	-	CASCPGNPYGYTF
15	TRBV19	TRBJ2-7	-	CASSLRDGGGYEQYF
16	TRBV7-6	TRBJ2-1	TRBD2	CASSARLAALYNEQFF
16	TRBV28	TRBJ2-7	-	CASSALPTDEDYEQYF
14	TRBV7-9	TRBJ2-7	-	CASSTGGVLHEQYF
18	TRBV7-9	TRBJ2-3	TRBD2	CASSSDPLAGASTDTQYF
14	TRBV27	TRBJ2-7	TRBD2	CASSGGGRPYEQYF
13	TRBV29-1	TRBJ1-2	-	CGVEITAQHGYTF
15	TRBV19	TRBJ1-1	-	CASSIGFYGNTEAFF
16	TRBV7-9	TRBJ2-7	-	CASSSGSDRSPYEQYF
15	TRBV28	TRBJ1-1	-	CASSPLLLGDTEAFF
13	TRBV27	TRBJ2-7	TRBD2	CASTNRLAGEQYF
13	TRBV30	TRBJ2-5	-	CAWSLAGQETQYF
16	TRBV7-8	TRBJ2-5	TRBD1	CASSLAGTGGIKTQYF
13	TRBV28	TRBJ1-5	-	CASSLKGLGPQHF
15	TRBV11-2	TRBJ2-1	TRBD1	CASSLDLDRGHEQFF
15	TRBV6-6	TRBJ2-1	-	CASSPKKSSYNEQFF
15	TRBV5-1	TRBJ1-5	-	CASSLGTLGNQPQHF